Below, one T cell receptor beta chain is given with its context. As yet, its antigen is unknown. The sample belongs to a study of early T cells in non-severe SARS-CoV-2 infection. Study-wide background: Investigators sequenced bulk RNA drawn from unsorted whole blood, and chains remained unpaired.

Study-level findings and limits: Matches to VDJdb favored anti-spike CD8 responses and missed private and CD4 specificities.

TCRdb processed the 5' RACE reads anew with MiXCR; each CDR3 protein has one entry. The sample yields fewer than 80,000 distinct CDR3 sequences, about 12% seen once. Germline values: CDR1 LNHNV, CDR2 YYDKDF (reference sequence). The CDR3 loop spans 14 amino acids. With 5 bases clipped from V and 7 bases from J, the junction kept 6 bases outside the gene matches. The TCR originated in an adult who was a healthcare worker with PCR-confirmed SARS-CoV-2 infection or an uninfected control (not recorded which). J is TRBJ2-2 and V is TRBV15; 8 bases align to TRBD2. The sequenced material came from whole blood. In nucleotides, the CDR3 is TGTGCCACCAGCGCGGGAGGCCCTAGCGGGGAGCTGTTTTTT. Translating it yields CATSAGGPSGELFF.